Given below is one T cell receptor (beta chain) in context. Its antigen remains unknown. The junction and the germline gene differ at one end; a read error may be behind it. CDR3 size: 16 residues. Germline V gene data show CDR1 as SGHRS and CDR2 as YFSETQ. The data derive from a study of post-analysis software for immune sequencing data. Findings of the study overall: Roughly five TRBV segments were more frequent in patients than controls; TRBV5-6, TRBV5-1 and TRBV20-1 belonged to this group. Samples sharing a preparation batch grouped tightly together when assessed by F measure.

Unique-molecular-identifier-tagged TCR beta cDNA libraries were used. TCRdb used MiXCR to reprocess the PCR reads, holding one entry per CDR3 protein. The sample consists of some 890,000 distinct CDR3 sequences, 53% of them appearing once. The sequence was collected from a girl under 18 with multiple sclerosis. Sequenced input: blood. V and J are TRBV5-1 and TRBJ2-7, with a possible D match to TRBD1 (6 bases). The CDR3 DNA reads TGCGCCAGCAGCTTGGTGTCGGGACAAGGCCCCTATGAGCAGTACTTC. This translates into CASSLVSGQGPYEQYF. The full variable domain, in which reference TRBV5-1 and TRBJ2-7 provide the parts outside the CDR3, is KAGVTQTPRYLIKTRGQQVTLSCSPISGHRSVSWYQQTPGQGLQFLFEYFSETQRNKGNFPGRFSGRQFSNSRSEMNVSTLELGDSALYLCASSLVSGQGPYEQYFGPGTRLTVT.